Each of the 27 T cell receptor beta chains below was sequenced from the same sample in a study of blood T cell repertoires in COVID-19. Using immunoSEQ multiplex PCR, the repertoire was profiled, and TCRdb retains in-frame clones only, with some absent. Of about 210,000 clones detected, 82% appear once; the ten largest clones hold approximately 12%. The specimen sequenced was peripheral blood. Source of these receptors: a woman aged 35 to 49 with acute or convalescent COVID-19.

The CDR3 sequence is CASSLGSSGSPYNEQFF. For the CDR3, the DNA is TGTGCCAGCAGCTTAGGGTCTAGCGGGAGCCCCTACAATGAGCAGTTCTTC. This chain connects TRBV7-6 to TRBJ2-1, with 10 bases aligning to TRBD2. This CDR3 comprises 17 residues. CDR1 SGHVS and CDR2 FNYEAQ come from the germline V gene. The V segment lost 1 base and the J segment 2 bases; nucleotides outside the gene matches: 5.

The gene calls are TRBV18 and TRBJ1-1; 8 bases agree with TRBD1. Germline values: CDR1 KGHSH, CDR2 LQKENI. V was clipped by 3 bases and J by 5 bases; unmatched bases: 8. The CDR3 is 15 amino acids. The CDR3 region is CASSPVQGAGTEAFF. The CDR3 coding sequence is TGTGCCAGCTCACCGGTCCAGGGGGCGGGGACTGAAGCTTTCTTT.

The genes are TRBV19 and TRBJ1-1; unclear D gene. CDR1 and CDR2 (germline): LNHDA, SQIVND (reference sequence). The CDR3 runs 14 residues. Trimming cost V 7 bases and J 3 bases, with 15 bases left between them. The CDR3 sequence is CASTAPRTYTEAFF. CDR3 bases: TGTGCCAGTACCGCCCCTAGAACCTACACTGAAGCTTTCTTT.

The genes are TRBV5-6 and TRBJ2-2, with 8 bases identical to TRBD1. V dropped 1 base and J dropped 2; count of bases not matched to a gene: 4. This CDR3 has 16 residues. The germline gives CDR1 SGHDT, CDR2 YYEEEE. CDR3 amino acids: CASSLRQGSNTGELFF. CDR3 DNA: TGTGCCAGCAGCTTGCGACAGGGGAGCAACACCGGGGAGCTGTTTTTT.

The count of this clone is one. An end of the junction does not agree with germline; a read error may underlie this. This chain uses TRBV4-3 with TRBJ2-1; TRBD2 is a possible D gene (5 bases). The CDR3 runs 17 residues. Germline V gene sequence: CDR1 LGHNA, CDR2 YSLEER. The CDR3 DNA reads as TGCGCCAGCAGCCCATATCCTCAAGGGAGCTCCTACAATGAGCAATTCTTC. Translated: CASSPYPQGSSYNEQFF.

J is TRBJ1-2 and V is TRBV29-1, with D hard to call. CDR1 and CDR2 (germline): SQVTM, ANQGSEA. This CDR3 region has 13 residues. Between the trimmed V and J ends, which lost 3 bases and 4 bases, there was a span of 12 bases. As DNA, the CDR3 is TGCAGCGTTGATGCCAGGTTCAGCTATGGCTACACCTTC. As protein: CSVDARFSYGYTF. The complete variable domain, with remaining parts taken from reference TRBV29-1 and TRBJ1-2, reads SAVISQKPSRDICQRGTSLTIQCQVDSQVTMMFWYRQQPGQSLTLIATANQGSEATYESGFVIDKFPISRPNLTFSTLTVSNMSPEDSSIYLCSVDARFSYGYTFGSGTRLTVV.

J is TRBJ2-5 and V is TRBV6-2 or TRBV6-3; 15 bases agree with TRBD2. Germline assignment: CDR1 MNHEY and CDR2 SVGEGT. This CDR3 contains 18 residues. J was trimmed by 5 bases and V by 3 bases; bases with no gene match: 10. CDR3 bases: TGTGCCAGCAGTTATGCCTGGACTAGCGGGGGGGCTGCGGAGACCCAGTACTTC. As protein: CASSYAWTSGGAAETQYF.

Turning to this clone: A read error may produce the germline difference seen at one junction end. For the CDR3, the DNA is TGCCTAAAGGAGGGGCTGGGATTAGGAGATACGCAGTATTTT. Its translation: CLKEGLGLGDTQYF. The V gene is TRBV9, the J gene TRBJ2-3, with D possibly TRBD2 on 6 matching bases. Germline CDR1 is SGDLS and CDR2 is YYNGEE. CDR3 length: 14 amino acids.

The CDR3 loop reads CASSWTPLAGGNEQFF. In DNA, the CDR3 is TGTGCCAGCAGTTGGACTCCACTAGCGGGAGGCAATGAGCAGTTCTTC. The chain joins TRBV27 to TRBJ2-1; 12 bases match TRBD2. V lost 4 bases and J lost 6; bases outside the gene matches: 7. Germline-derived CDR1 and CDR2 are MNHEY and SMNVEV (reference sequence). The CDR3 totals 16 residues.

This clone came up once. The chain couples TRBV7-8 to TRBJ2-1; D gene uncertain. V shed 0 bases and J shed 6 bases, with 9 bases lying between them. This CDR3 has 14 residues. CDR1 is SGHVS and CDR2 is FQNEAQ in the germline V gene. The CDR3 is CASSLAASVNEQFF. CDR3 nucleotides: TGTGCCAGCAGCTTAGCGGCTAGTGTCAATGAGCAGTTCTTC.

The V and J genes are TRBV6-2 or TRBV6-3 and TRBJ1-1; D gene uncertain. This CDR3 is built from 12 residues. Trimming cost V 6 bases and J 2 bases, with 7 bases left between them. Germline-derived CDR1 and CDR2 are MNHEY and SVGEGT. The CDR3 DNA is TGTGCCAGCAGCAAGACAAACACTGAAGCTTTCTTT. Translated, it gives CASSKTNTEAFF.

The chain joins TRBV2 to TRBJ1-5, with a weak D call TRBD1 (6 bases). V lost 2 bases and J 2 bases, leaving 16 bases between the germline ends. The CDR3 runs 17 residues. The germline gives CDR1 SNHLY, CDR2 FYNNEI. The CDR3 reads CASSETPPGQGNQPQHF. The CDR3 coding sequence is TGTGCCAGCAGTGAAACCCCCCCGGGACAAGGCAATCAGCCCCAGCATTTT.

The rearrangement uses TRBV11-2 and TRBJ2-2; TRBD1 matches at 10 bases. CDR3 length: 17 residues. Losses at the gene ends were 1 base for V and 2 bases for J; bases not matched to a gene: 4. Germline lookup yields CDR1 SGHAT and CDR2 FQNNGV. The CDR3 coding sequence is TGTGCCAGCAGCTTAGTCGGGACAGGGGCTAACACCGGGGAGCTGTTTTTT. Translating it yields CASSLVGTGANTGELFF.

The V and J genes are TRBV10-3 and TRBJ2-2, with D perhaps TRBD2 (6 bases). V was shortened by 9 bases and J by 5 bases, with 16 bases between the two germline ends. CDR1 is ENHRY and CDR2 is SYGVKD in the germline V gene. The CDR3 runs 14 residues. The CDR3 here is CAIQGVAETGELFF. The CDR3, as DNA: TGTGCCATTCAAGGGGTAGCGGAGACCGGGGAGCTGTTTTTT.

The sample holds one count of this clone. The CDR3 nucleotides read TGCAGCGTTGAGTCACAGGGTAACATTCAGTACTTC. Its protein product is CSVESQGNIQYF. This sequence joins TRBV29-1 and TRBJ2-4, with D possibly being TRBD1 (6 bases). This CDR3 has 12 amino acids. Trimming took 3 bases from V and 7 from J, leaving 10 bases between them. Per the germline V gene, CDR1 is SQVTM and CDR2 is ANQGSEA. The whole variable domain, filled in from reference TRBV29-1 and TRBJ2-4, reads SAVISQKPSRDICQRGTSLTIQCQVDSQVTMMFWYRQQPGQSLTLIATANQGSEATYESGFVIDKFPISRPNLTFSTLTVSNMSPEDSSIYLCSVESQGNIQYFGAGTRLSVL.

V usage is TRBV5-6 and J usage is TRBJ1-3; 10 bases fit TRBD1. Germline loops: CDR1 SGHDT, CDR2 YYEEEE. The CDR3 loop spans 19 amino acids. The V and J ends lost 0 bases and 0 bases, in that order; junction bases with no gene match: 9. The DNA for the CDR3 is TGTGCCAGCAGCTTGGCGACCGGGACAGGGGCTCTCTCTGGAAACACCATATATTTT. This codes for CASSLATGTGALSGNTIYF.

About this clone itself: The sample holds other DNA sequences that translate to the same CDR3. This chain connects TRBV5-1 to TRBJ1-2, with 7 nucleotides matching TRBD1. The ends lost 4 bases at V and 5 bases at J; junction bases unmatched: 8. The germline V gene has CDR1 SGHRS and CDR2 YFSETQ. This CDR3 comprises 14 residues. The DNA of the CDR3 is TGCGCCAGCAGCCCGACAGGGAGTGGGTATGGCTACACCTTC. Its translation is CASSPTGSGYGYTF.

This sequence joins TRBV7-2 and TRBJ2-3; no clear D gene. V gave up 5 bases and J gave up 7 bases, with 16 bases separating them. The CDR3 runs to 14 residues. Germline V gene lookup returns CDR1 SGHTA and CDR2 FQGNSA. For the CDR3, the DNA is TGTGCCAGCAGCCCCCTGCGTGCGTTATATACGCAGTATTTT. This gives the protein CASSPLRALYTQYF. Full variable domain (remainder filled in from reference TRBV7-2 and TRBJ2-3): GAGVSQSPSNKVTEKGKDVELRCDPISGHTALYWYRQSLGQGLEFLIYFQGNSAPDKSGLPSDRFSAERTGGSVSTLTIQRTQQEDSAVYLCASSPLRALYTQYFGPGTRLTVL.

V gene TRBV12-5 combines with J gene TRBJ2-1, with D possibly being TRBD2 (5 bases). CDR1 is LGHNT and CDR2 is FRNRAP in the germline V gene. Trimming cost V 0 bases and J 8 bases, with 14 bases left between them. The CDR3 contains 15 residues. The CDR3: CASGLVPLAVHEQFF. As DNA, the CDR3 is TGTGCTAGTGGTTTGGTACCCCTAGCAGTCCATGAGCAGTTCTTC.

The gene calls are TRBV5-5 and TRBJ2-5, with 12 positions matching TRBD1. Germline CDR1 reads SGHKS; CDR2 reads YYEKEE (reference sequence). The J segment lost 2 bases and the V segment lost 3 bases, leaving 11 bases of the junction unmatched. The CDR3 length is 18 residues. This CDR3 is CASSSGQGATQLQETQYF. The CDR3 DNA is TGTGCCAGCAGCTCGGGACAGGGGGCCACCCAACTTCAAGAGACCCAGTACTTC.

The chain carries TRBV2 and TRBJ2-6; D is ambiguous. CDR1 is SNHLY and CDR2 is FYNNEI in the germline V gene. V gave up 8 bases and J gave up 3 bases, with 11 bases separating them. The CDR3 spans 14 residues. Written as DNA, the CDR3 is TGTGCCAGCTGGTATAGCTTTGGGGCCAACGTCCTGACTTTC. Its translation is CASWYSFGANVLTF.

This clone was seen a few times. The CDR3 here is CASRPEGWGLAGGLSGANVLTF. As DNA, the CDR3 is TGTGCCAGCAGACCAGAGGGGTGGGGACTAGCGGGGGGTCTCTCTGGGGCCAACGTCCTGACTTTC. The rearrangement links TRBV27 to TRBJ2-6, with 15 bases aligning to TRBD2. J gave up 0 bases and V 6 bases, and 15 bases lay outside the gene matches. The CDR3 loop spans 22 amino acids. The germline V gene encodes CDR1 MNHEY and CDR2 SMNVEV (reference sequence). Using reference TRBV27 and TRBJ2-6 for the parts outside the CDR3, the full variable domain is EAQVTQNPRYLITVTGKKLTVTCSQNMNHEYMSWYRQDPGLGLRQIYYSMNVEVTDKGDVPEGYKVSRKEKRNFPLILESPSPNQTSLYFCASRPEGWGLAGGLSGANVLTFGAGSRLTVL.

This sequence joins TRBV4-3 and TRBJ2-1; no firm D call. This CDR3 spans 14 amino acids. Germline V CDR1 and CDR2: LGHNA, YSLEER. The V and J ends lost 0 bases and 8 bases respectively, with 11 bases between them. CDR3 loop: CASSQEGWSDEQFF. The CDR3 DNA reads TGCGCCAGCAGCCAAGAAGGATGGAGCGATGAGCAGTTCTTC.

The chain employs TRBV11-2 and TRBJ1-2; D is undetermined. Trimming cost V 1 base and J 2 bases, with 8 bases left between them. Germline values: CDR1 SGHAT, CDR2 FQNNGV. This CDR3 is built from 14 residues. The CDR3 here is CASSLGLLNYGYTF. CDR3 nucleotide sequence: TGTGCCAGCAGCTTAGGTTTATTAAACTATGGCTACACCTTC.

The rearrangement links TRBV27 to TRBJ2-7; unclear D gene. This CDR3 region has 14 residues. V lost 0 bases, J lost 4 bases, and 10 bases lay in between. CDR1 MNHEY and CDR2 SMNVEV come from the germline V gene (reference sequence). The CDR3 reads CASSLSASVYEQYF. The CDR3 region has the DNA TGTGCCAGCAGTTTATCTGCTAGTGTTTACGAGCAGTACTTC.

The genes are TRBV19 and TRBJ2-1, with 13 bases matching TRBD2. CDR1 is LNHDA, CDR2 SQIVND, per germline (reference sequence). With V trimmed by 6 bases and J by 7 bases, 3 bases remained unmatched. The CDR3 consists of 14 residues. CDR3 sequence: CASRGLAGINEQFF. The CDR3 bases are TGTGCCAGTAGGGGACTAGCGGGGATTAATGAGCAGTTCTTC.

This clone was seen a few times. The genes are TRBV4-3 and TRBJ2-7; the D gene is possibly TRBD2 (6 bases). V shed 1 base and J shed 2 bases, with 9 bases lying between them. CDR3 length equals 14 residues. Germline V gene sequence: CDR1 LGHNA, CDR2 YSLEER. CDR3 nucleotide sequence: TGCGCCAGCAGCCAAGGGACTACCACCTACGAGCAGTACTTC. It encodes CASSQGTTTYEQYF.